These 29 T cell receptor beta chains originate from one sample sequenced in a study of CD8 T cells in ankylosing spondylitis (TCRdb year 2017). The method behind the library was 5' RACE. Sequencing instrument: Illumina HiSeq 2500. Clones were called with MiXCR by TCRdb after fastp trimmed the public reads at Q25, and only in-frame beta chains were retained. Entries are consolidated by CDR3 protein sequence, retaining the most common genes and DNA. Here the sample has fewer than 550,000 distinct CDR3 sequences; about 5.4% occur a single time. The ten largest account for roughly 3.2% of the sample. Their antigen targets remain unknown. General findings and caveats noted by the study authors: Blood from ankylosing spondylitis patients appeared to be characterized by a TCR beta motif made up of under ten highly homologous amino acid variants.

The source material was blood, either unsorted or a sorted T cell fraction (not recorded which). The receptors shown here come from a male donor with ankylosing spondylitis.

In this sample, this clonotype turned up many times. This chain connects TRBV3-1 to TRBJ1-5; D call uncertain. Trimming shortened V by 0 bases and J by 3 bases, and 9 bases separated the two germline ends. The CDR3 runs 15 residues. CDR1 LGHDT and CDR2 YNNKEL come from the germline V gene (reference sequence). CDR3 amino acids: CASSQDGGFNQPQHF. The CDR3 DNA is TGTGCCAGCAGCCAAGATGGAGGGTTCAATCAGCCCCAGCATTTT.

This clonotype was seen at least ten times. The rearrangement uses TRBV12-3 or TRBV12-4 and TRBJ2-2, with D possibly matching TRBD2 (6 bases). V gave up 5 bases and J gave up 5 bases, with 15 bases separating them. This CDR3 comprises 15 residues. The CDR3 DNA reads as TGTGCCAGCAGTCCACGCCTGGAGGGTACCGGGGAGCTGTTTTTT. Translated, it gives CASSPRLEGTGELFF.

This clonotype has a count of ten or more. The chain is built from TRBV6-2 or TRBV6-3 and TRBJ1-4, with D possibly TRBD1 on 5 matching bases. Trimming removed 5 bases from V and 8 bases from J, with 15 bases in between. Per the germline V gene, CDR1 is MNHEY and CDR2 is SVGEGT. The CDR3 length is 14 residues. The CDR3 reads CASSATTAYEKLFF. CDR3 bases: TGTGCCAGCAGTGCGACGACAGCTTACGAAAAACTGTTTTTT.

This clonotype was recorded at least ten times. The chain employs TRBV29-1 and TRBJ2-5; 8 bases map to TRBD1. Germline-derived CDR1 and CDR2 are SQVTM and ANQGSEA. With V trimmed by 8 bases and J by 9 bases, 11 bases remained unmatched. This CDR3 spans 12 amino acids. DNA for the CDR3: TGCAGCTCCGGACAGGGAATGGAGGCCCAGTACTTC. Translating it yields CSSGQGMEAQYF.

This clonotype was observed many times. V gene TRBV6-2 or TRBV6-3 combines with J gene TRBJ2-1, with no clear D. The germline V gene has CDR1 MNHEY and CDR2 SVGEGT. This CDR3 comprises 12 residues. Between the trimmed V and J ends, which lost 4 bases and 9 bases, there was a span of 10 bases. The DNA for the CDR3 is TGTGCCAGCAGTTTGACTTGGACTGAGCAGTTCTTC. Its protein product is CASSLTWTEQFF.

The V gene is TRBV12-3 or TRBV12-4, the J gene TRBJ2-1, with TRBD2 matching 15 bases. This CDR3 has 17 amino acids. The V and J ends lost 5 bases and 7 bases, in that order; junction bases with no gene match: 9. CDR3 nucleotide sequence: TGTGCCAGCAGTCCTCGGACTAGCGGGAGGGCAGGGAATGAGCAGTTCTTC. Its translation: CASSPRTSGRAGNEQFF.

The sample holds a few counts of this clonotype. This chain links TRBV6-2 or TRBV6-3 with TRBJ2-7; maybe TRBD2 (5 bases). V lost 3 bases to trimming and J lost 4 bases, with 13 bases between them. CDR1 is MNHEY, CDR2 SVGEGT, per germline. The CDR3 length is 14 residues. CDR3 residues: CASSYGRSGYEQYF. Here the CDR3 DNA reads TGTGCCAGCAGTTATGGGAGATCAGGATACGAGCAGTACTTC.

The chain carries TRBV18 and TRBJ2-7, with D possibly being TRBD1 (5 bases). Germline CDR1 reads KGHSH; CDR2 reads LQKENI. The V end lost 3 bases, the J end lost 2 bases, and 17 bases lay between the germline ends. This CDR3 has 16 residues. DNA of the CDR3: TGTGCCAGCTCACCCACTTGGGGCGGAGTCACCTACGAGCAGTACTTC. Translated, it gives CASSPTWGGVTYEQYF.

The CDR3 DNA reads as TGTGCCAGCAGCCCGACTAGCTTCGGGGGTGGGCAGTTCTTC. Encoded protein: CASSPTSFGGGQFF. The chain is built from TRBV11-2 and TRBJ2-1, with 7 bases fitting TRBD2. This CDR3 has 14 amino acids. The germline gives CDR1 SGHAT, CDR2 FQNNGV. The V and J ends lost 5 bases and 12 bases, in that order; junction bases with no gene match: 13.

This clonotype occurred many times. One end of the junction varies from germline; a read error may be responsible. The chain carries TRBV7-7 and TRBJ2-1, with TRBD1 matching 9 bases. Germline V gene sequence: CDR1 SSHAT, CDR2 FNYEAQ (reference sequence). This CDR3 is 15 amino acids long. CDR3 DNA sequence: TGTGCTAGCAGCTTGGGACAGGGTGGATACAATGAGCAGTTCTTC. Translating gives CASSLGQGGYNEQFF.

In this sample, this clonotype turned up many times. The CDR3 protein is CAIIRDREVGGYTF. Here the CDR3 DNA reads TGTGCCATCATCCGGGACAGGGAGGTTGGTGGCTACACCTTC. The chain couples TRBV10-3 to TRBJ1-2; 9 bases match TRBD1. The V gene end was trimmed by 7 bases and the J gene end by 7 bases; junction bases not matched to a gene: 10. The germline gives CDR1 ENHRY, CDR2 SYGVKD. The CDR3 totals 14 residues.

There are many counts of this clonotype. The chain employs TRBV7-9 and TRBJ1-2; TRBD1 aligns across 9 bases. The ends lost 8 bases at V and 8 bases at J; junction bases unmatched: 6. The CDR3 contains 12 residues. Germline values: CDR1 SEHNR, CDR2 FQNEAQ (reference sequence). CDR3 sequence: CASGHRGRGYTF. The DNA for the CDR3 is TGTGCCAGCGGACACAGGGGGCGCGGCTACACCTTC.

This clonotype was seen at least ten times. The gene calls are TRBV10-3 and TRBJ2-7, with 9 bases lining up with TRBD2. From germline, CDR1 is ENHRY and CDR2 SYGVKD. Trimming removed 9 bases from V and 3 bases from J; junction bases left unmatched: 6. The CDR3 length is 13 residues. CDR3 protein: CAISSGSGYEQYF. CDR3 nucleotide sequence: TGTGCCATAAGTAGCGGGAGTGGCTACGAGCAGTACTTC.

This clonotype came up many times. V usage is TRBV29-1 and J usage is TRBJ2-3, with a possible D match to TRBD2 (5 bases). The ends were cut back, 1 base at V and 2 bases at J, with 13 bases in the middle. Germline assignment: CDR1 SQVTM and CDR2 ANQGSEA. The CDR3 consists of 15 residues. The CDR3 loop reads CSVEGSIGNTDTQYF. As DNA, the CDR3 is TGCAGCGTTGAAGGAAGTATCGGGAACACAGATACGCAGTATTTT.

This clonotype has at least ten counts. V gene TRBV10-3 combines with J gene TRBJ1-6; D remains ambiguous. The CDR3 is 15 residues long. Germline CDR1 is ENHRY and CDR2 is SYGVKD. V lost 6 bases and J lost 7, with 16 bases in between. CDR3 DNA: TGTGCCATCAGCTCCGGGCAGATGCCCAATTCACCCCTCCACTTT. Translating gives CAISSGQMPNSPLHF.

This clonotype was observed many times. V usage is TRBV12-3 or TRBV12-4 and J usage is TRBJ1-1; the match to TRBD1 covers 10 bases. V trimming: 6 bases; J trimming: 1 base; junction bases outside the gene matches: 5. The CDR3 consists of 15 residues. The CDR3 sequence is CASRSGTGANTEAFF. CDR3 bases: TGTGCCAGCAGGTCCGGGACAGGGGCGAACACTGAAGCTTTCTTT.

Points on this clonotype: An end of the junction does not agree with germline; a read error may underlie this. This chain joins TRBV7-8 and TRBJ2-6, with unresolved D. The CDR3 totals 14 residues. The V gene's germline CDR1 is SGHVS and CDR2 FQNEAQ. The CDR3 reads CASSSLSGVNVLTF. CDR3 DNA sequence: TGTGCCAGCAGCTCTCTTTCTGGGGTCAACGTCCTGACTTTC.

This clonotype has a count of ten or more. The chain is built from TRBV15 and TRBJ1-2; D is uncertain. CDR1 and CDR2 from the germline V gene are LNHNV and YYDKDF (reference sequence). The CDR3 covers 13 residues. Between the trimmed V and J ends, which lost 5 bases and 4 bases, there was a span of 11 bases. This CDR3 reads CATSVQALYGYTF. Here the CDR3 DNA reads TGTGCCACCAGCGTGCAGGCCCTCTATGGCTACACCTTC.

Ten or more counts support this clonotype. This chain joins TRBV28 and TRBJ1-3; no clear D. This CDR3 has 15 amino acids. Deletions cut 2 bases from V and 0 bases from J, with 8 bases between. The V gene's germline CDR1 is MDHEN and CDR2 SYDVKM. CDR3 bases: TGTGCCAGCAGTTTAACTCCCAGCTCTGGAAACACCATATATTTT. Amino acids: CASSLTPSSGNTIYF.

The sample holds many counts of this clonotype. The chain joins TRBV11-2 to TRBJ2-1, with TRBD2 matching over 11 bases. CDR3 length equals 17 residues. With V trimmed by 2 bases and J by 3 bases, 6 bases remained unmatched. Germline loops: CDR1 SGHAT, CDR2 FQNNGV. The CDR3 is CASSLNLAGGLYNEQFF. CDR3 in DNA: TGTGCCAGCAGCTTAAATCTAGCGGGGGGTCTCTACAATGAGCAGTTCTTC.

This clonotype came up many times. The rearrangement joins TRBV5-1 to TRBJ1-1; maybe TRBD1 (5 bases). There are 14 residues in the CDR3. In germline, CDR1 is SGHRS, CDR2 YFSETQ. The V end was cut by 0 bases, the J end by 5 bases, with 11 bases between. Written as DNA, the CDR3 is TGCGCCAGCAGCTTGGCCACGGGGGGAACTGAAGCTTTCTTT. Translating gives CASSLATGGTEAFF.

Many counts were recorded for this clonotype. V gene TRBV7-8 combines with J gene TRBJ1-1, with D possibly TRBD1 on 6 matching bases. This CDR3 has 13 residues. Germline V lookup: CDR1 SGHVS, CDR2 FQNEAQ. Trimming shortened V by 7 bases and J by 1 base, and 10 bases separated the two germline ends. This CDR3 reads CASKGQPNTEAFF. For the CDR3, the DNA is TGTGCCAGCAAAGGACAGCCGAACACTGAAGCTTTCTTT.

In its sample, this clonotype was seen many times. The gene calls are TRBV20-1 and TRBJ2-1; TRBD1 might be the D (5 bases). CDR1 is DFQATT, CDR2 SNEGSKA, per germline (reference sequence). V lost 0 bases and J lost 7, with 13 bases in between. The CDR3 is made up of 14 amino acids. The CDR3 protein is CSARDGARGNEQFF. DNA for the CDR3: TGCAGTGCTAGAGATGGGGCCCGTGGAAATGAGCAGTTCTTC.

This clonotype occurred many times. V usage is TRBV7-2 and J usage is TRBJ2-3; no clear D gene. The V gene's germline CDR1 is SGHTA and CDR2 FQGNSA. The V and J ends lost 1 base and 2 bases respectively, with 16 bases between them. The CDR3 contains 17 residues. DNA of the CDR3: TGTGCCAGCAGCTTAGTCTCTGTTGGACGGTACACAGATACGCAGTATTTT. Protein sequence: CASSLVSVGRYTDTQYF.

This clonotype was counted ten times or more. J is TRBJ2-3 and V is TRBV7-2; D unresolved. The CDR3 runs 12 residues. Trimming left V 5 bases short and J 4 bases short, with 7 bases between. Per germline, CDR1 SGHTA and CDR2 FQGNSA. CDR3 loop: CASSDPADTQYF. In nucleotides, the CDR3 is TGTGCCAGCAGCGACCCAGCAGATACGCAGTATTTT.

This clonotype appeared many times. This chain joins TRBV12-3 or TRBV12-4 and TRBJ2-3, with 8 bases lining up with TRBD1. V shed 3 bases and J 0 bases; nucleotides not matched to a gene: 11. The CDR3 runs 18 residues. The CDR3 nucleotides read TGTGCCAGCAGTTTTCGGACAGGGCTGGGGTCGAGCACAGATACGCAGTATTTT. Its protein product is CASSFRTGLGSSTDTQYF.

In this sample, this clonotype turned up a few times. The genes are TRBV29-1 and TRBJ1-2; no reliable D call. CDR1 is SQVTM, CDR2 ANQGSEA, per germline. V dropped 4 bases and J dropped 3 bases, with 18 bases sitting between them. The CDR3 spans 15 residues. The CDR3 here is CSVVVGEGFDYGYTF. DNA of the CDR3: TGCAGCGTTGTGGTTGGGGAAGGGTTCGACTATGGCTACACCTTC.

In its sample, this clonotype was seen many times. The V call is TRBV5-1, the J call TRBJ1-6, with D tentatively TRBD1 (5 bases). Germline V gene data show CDR1 as SGHRS and CDR2 as YFSETQ. The CDR3 length is 14 residues. V was cut by 0 bases and J by 14 bases, with 15 bases left in between. Written as DNA, the CDR3 is TGCGCCAGCAGCTTGGCTGGGGCTGGTTCGGCCCTCCACTTT. Translating gives CASSLAGAGSALHF.

This clonotype was seen many times. The CDR3 bases are TGTGCCAGCAGCCAAGACGCCACCCTAGGATATGGCTACACCTTC. Protein product: CASSQDATLGYGYTF. The chain links TRBV4-2 to TRBJ1-2; no clear D. Looked up from germline, CDR1 is LGHNA and CDR2 is YNFKEQ. V was shortened by 0 bases and J by 5 bases, with 13 bases between the two germline ends. CDR3 length equals 15 residues.